The 9 T cell receptor beta chains listed next were all sequenced from one sample in a study of blood T cell repertoires in COVID-19. Data came from immunoSEQ multiplex PCR; TCRdb stores just in-frame clones and leaves some out. The data hold a few hundred thousand clones, with about 91% observed a single time. The material sequenced was peripheral blood. Source of these receptors: a woman in her thirties with COVID-19, enrolled during active disease.

V is TRBV3-1 (or the pseudogene TRBV3-2) and J is TRBJ2-7; 10 bases agree with TRBD1. CDR1 is LGHDT, CDR2 YNNKEL, per germline (reference sequence). V was clipped by 4 bases and J by 4 bases; unmatched bases: 4. The CDR3 loop spans 14 amino acids. As DNA, the CDR3 is TGTGCCAGCAGCCCGGGGACAGGGGAGTACGAGCAGTACTTC. Translated: CASSPGTGEYEQYF.

This chain connects TRBV11-3 to TRBJ1-5; D is possibly TRBD1 (6 bases). The CDR3 runs 12 residues. CDR1 and CDR2 (germline): SGHNT, YENEEA. Trimming took off 11 bases at V and 5 bases at J, with 13 bases between the two ends. CDR3 loop: CAQQGVHQPQHF. For the CDR3, the DNA is TGTGCCCAACAGGGTGTCCATCAGCCCCAGCATTTT.

The chain joins TRBV18 to TRBJ2-7; the match to TRBD1 covers 7 bases. The CDR3 sequence is 13 residues long. Per germline, CDR1 KGHSH and CDR2 LQKENI. Germline trimming cut 3 bases from V and 5 bases from J; bases unmatched to any gene: 4. Written as DNA, the CDR3 is TGTGCCAGCTCACCCACAGGGGCCCACGAGCAGTACTTC. Translation: CASSPTGAHEQYF.

As DNA, the CDR3 is TGTGCCAGTAGTATAGGATGGGGCCTGAACACTGAAGCTTTCTTT. Translated: CASSIGWGLNTEAFF. The chain couples TRBV19 to TRBJ1-1, with D possibly TRBD1 on 5 matching bases. V shed 1 base and J shed 0 bases, with 9 bases lying between them. Germline values: CDR1 LNHDA, CDR2 SQIVND (reference sequence). The CDR3 contains 15 residues.

This clone has only one observation. The chain employs TRBV6-5 and TRBJ2-7; possibly TRBD1 for D (5 bases). V was pared by 6 bases and J by 2 bases, with 14 bases between. The CDR3 consists of 14 residues. Germline assignment: CDR1 MNHEY and CDR2 SVGAGI. The CDR3 DNA is TGTGCCAGCAGAACCGACAGTGGGACCTACGAGCAGTACTTC. It is translated as CASRTDSGTYEQYF.

V usage is TRBV2 and J usage is TRBJ2-1, with 11 bases matching TRBD2. The CDR3 contains 13 residues. Germline CDR1 reads SNHLY; CDR2 reads FYNNEI. J was trimmed by 8 bases and V by 7 bases; bases with no gene match: 4. This CDR3 reads CASTTSGVHEQFF. The CDR3 DNA reads TGTGCCAGCACGACTAGCGGGGTCCATGAGCAGTTCTTC.

This rearrangement joins TRBV19 to TRBJ2-6; 10 nucleotides match TRBD1. The CDR3 is made up of 19 amino acids. Looked up from germline, CDR1 is LNHDA and CDR2 is SQIVND (reference sequence). The V segment lost 6 bases and the J segment 1 base; nucleotides outside the gene matches: 12. The CDR3 loop reads CASSLGLRDRGSGANVLTF. CDR3 in DNA: TGTGCCAGTAGCCTTGGATTGAGGGACAGGGGTTCTGGGGCCAACGTCCTGACTTTC.

The chain uses TRBV27 and TRBJ2-1; 10 positions agree with TRBD2. Germline CDR1 reads MNHEY; CDR2 reads SMNVEV (reference sequence). The J segment lost 4 bases and the V segment lost 8 bases, leaving 5 bases of the junction unmatched. This CDR3 spans 14 amino acids. The CDR3 sequence: CASSPSGGYNEQFF. The DNA for the CDR3 is TGTGCCAGCTCCCCTAGCGGGGGTTACAATGAGCAGTTCTTC.

This chain connects TRBV6-5 to TRBJ2-2; D might be TRBD1 (5 bases). CDR3 length equals 14 residues. Germline values: CDR1 MNHEY, CDR2 SVGAGI. The ends were cut back, 0 bases at V and 5 bases at J, with 7 bases in the middle. The chain's CDR3 is CASSYSKGTGELFF. DNA of the CDR3: TGTGCCAGCAGTTACTCGAAGGGGACCGGGGAGCTGTTTTTT.